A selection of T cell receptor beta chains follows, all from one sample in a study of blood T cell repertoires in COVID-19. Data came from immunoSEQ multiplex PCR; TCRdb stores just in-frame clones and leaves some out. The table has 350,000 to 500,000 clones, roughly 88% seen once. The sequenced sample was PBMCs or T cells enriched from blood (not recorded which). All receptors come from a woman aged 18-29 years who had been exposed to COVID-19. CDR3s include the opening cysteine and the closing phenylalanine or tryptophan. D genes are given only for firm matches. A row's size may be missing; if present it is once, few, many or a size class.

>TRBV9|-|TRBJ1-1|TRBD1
TGTGCCAGCAGCGTATCCACAGGGGGCACTGAAGCTTTCTTT
CASSVSTGGTEAFF
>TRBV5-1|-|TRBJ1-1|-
TGCGCCAGCAGCCTGGCCTCGAACACTGAAGCTTTCTTT
CASSLASNTEAFF
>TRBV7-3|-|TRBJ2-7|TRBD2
TGTGCCAGCAGCTTAAGAGGGTTAGCGGGGGGCCTTACGAGCTCCTACGAGCAGTACTTC
CASSLRGLAGGLTSSYEQYF
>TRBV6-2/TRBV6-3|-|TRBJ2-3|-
TGTGCCAGCAGTTACTCCAGCGGTAGCACAGATACGCAGTATTTT
CASSYSSGSTDTQYF
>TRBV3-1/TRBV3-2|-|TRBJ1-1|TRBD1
TGTGCCAGCAGCAAAAACCCAGGGGGAACCACTGAAGCTTTCTTT
CASSKNPGGTTEAFF
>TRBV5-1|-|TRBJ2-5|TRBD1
TGCGCCAGCAGTTCGGGGGACAGGGGGACCCAAGAGACCCAGTACTTC
CASSSGDRGTQETQYF
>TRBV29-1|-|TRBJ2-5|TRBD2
TGCAGCGTGACTACTAGCGGGAGGCAAGAGACCCAGTACTTC
CSVTTSGRQETQYF
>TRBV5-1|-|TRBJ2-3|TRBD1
TGCGCCAGCAGCTTGGGGGGACAGTCCACAGATACGCAGTATTTT
CASSLGGQSTDTQYF
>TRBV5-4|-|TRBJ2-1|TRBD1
TGTGCCAGCAGGAGAGACAGGGGGGCCTACAATGAGCAGTTCTTC
CASRRDRGAYNEQFF
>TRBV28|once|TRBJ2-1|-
TGTGCCAGCAGGAATACCAGGGTAAATGAGCAGTTCTTC
CASRNTRVNEQFF
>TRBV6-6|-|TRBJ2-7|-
TGTGCCAGTGGGGACACGCGCTACGAGCAGTACTTC
CASGDTRYEQYF
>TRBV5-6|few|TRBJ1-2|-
TGTGCCAGCAGGAACGGGGAAGCTAACTATGGCTACACCTTC
CASRNGEANYGYTF
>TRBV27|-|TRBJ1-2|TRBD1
TGTGCCAGCAGTTTGACAGGGGCGGATGGCTACACCTTC
CASSLTGADGYTF
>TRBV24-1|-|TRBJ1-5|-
TGTGCCACCAGTGAGTCCGATCAGCCCCAGCATTTT
CATSESDQPQHF
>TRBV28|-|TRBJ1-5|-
TGTGCCAGCAGTTTAGTTGAGGCGGGGCCCCAGCATTTT
CASSLVEAGPQHF
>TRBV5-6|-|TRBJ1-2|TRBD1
TGTGCCAGCACCGACGTCACCGGGACAGTTACCTATGGCTACACCTTC
CASTDVTGTVTYGYTF